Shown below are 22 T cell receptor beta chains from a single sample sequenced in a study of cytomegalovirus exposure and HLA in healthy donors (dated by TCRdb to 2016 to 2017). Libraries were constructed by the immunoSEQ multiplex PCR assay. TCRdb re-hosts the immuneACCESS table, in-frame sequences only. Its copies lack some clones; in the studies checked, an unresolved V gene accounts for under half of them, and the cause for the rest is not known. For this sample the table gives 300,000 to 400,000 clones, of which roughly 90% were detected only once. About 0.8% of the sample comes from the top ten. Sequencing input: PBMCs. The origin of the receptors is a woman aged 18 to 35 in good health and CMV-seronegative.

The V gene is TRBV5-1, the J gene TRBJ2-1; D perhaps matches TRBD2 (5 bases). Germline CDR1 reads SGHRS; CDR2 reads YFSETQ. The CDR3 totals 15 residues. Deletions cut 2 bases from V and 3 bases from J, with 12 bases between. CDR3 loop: CASSLTSGDYNEQFF. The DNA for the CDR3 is TGCGCCAGCAGCTTAACCAGCGGCGACTACAATGAGCAGTTCTTC.

The CDR3 is CASSRQSSGTGSYEQYF. In nucleotides, the CDR3 is TGTGCCAGCTCACGCCAATCAAGCGGGACTGGCTCCTACGAGCAGTACTTC. The chain joins TRBV18 to TRBJ2-7, with 7 positions matching TRBD2. The CDR3 is 17 residues long. The V and J ends lost 4 bases and 0 bases, in that order; junction bases with no gene match: 12. Germline assignment: CDR1 KGHSH and CDR2 LQKENI. Full variable domain (missing parts from reference TRBV18 and TRBJ2-7): NAGVMQNPRHLVRRRGQEARLRCSPMKGHSHVYWYRQLPEEGLKFMVYLQKENIIDESGMPKERFSAEFPKEGPSILRIQQVVRGDSAAYFCASSRQSSGTGSYEQYFGPGTRLTVT.

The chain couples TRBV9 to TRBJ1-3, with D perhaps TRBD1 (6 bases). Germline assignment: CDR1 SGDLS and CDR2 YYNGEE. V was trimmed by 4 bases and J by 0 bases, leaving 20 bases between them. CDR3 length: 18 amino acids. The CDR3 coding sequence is TGTGCCAGCAGCACTGGGACAACTAGACTTCACTCTGGAAACACCATATATTTT. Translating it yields CASSTGTTRLHSGNTIYF.

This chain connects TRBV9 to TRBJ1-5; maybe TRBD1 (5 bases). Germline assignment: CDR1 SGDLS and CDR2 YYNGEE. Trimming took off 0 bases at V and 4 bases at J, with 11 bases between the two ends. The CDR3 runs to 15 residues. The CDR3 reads CASSVEVGENQPQHF. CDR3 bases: TGTGCCAGCAGCGTAGAGGTAGGGGAAAATCAGCCCCAGCATTTT.

The CDR3 coding sequence is TGTGCCAGCAGTCCCGGACAGGCATATGGCTACACCTTC. Its protein product is CASSPGQAYGYTF. V is TRBV2 and J is TRBJ1-2, with 7 nucleotides matching TRBD1. V lost 5 bases to trimming and J lost 5 bases; unmatched junction nucleotides: 5. Looked up from germline, CDR1 is SNHLY and CDR2 is FYNNEI. This CDR3 is 13 amino acids long.

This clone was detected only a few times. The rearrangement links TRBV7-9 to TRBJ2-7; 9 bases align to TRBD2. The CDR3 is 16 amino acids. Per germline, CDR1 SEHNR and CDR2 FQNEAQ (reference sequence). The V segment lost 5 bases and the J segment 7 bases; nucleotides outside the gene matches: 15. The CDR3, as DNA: TGTGCCAGCAGCGCCGACGGCGGGAGGGCCAATAAAGAGCAGTACTTC. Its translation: CASSADGGRANKEQYF.

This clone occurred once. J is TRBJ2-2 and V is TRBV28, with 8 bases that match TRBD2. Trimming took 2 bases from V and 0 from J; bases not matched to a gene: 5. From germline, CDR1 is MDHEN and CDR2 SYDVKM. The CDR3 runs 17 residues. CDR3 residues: CASSLALAGPNTGELFF. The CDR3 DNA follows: TGTGCCAGCAGTTTAGCCCTAGCGGGCCCGAACACCGGGGAGCTGTTTTTT.

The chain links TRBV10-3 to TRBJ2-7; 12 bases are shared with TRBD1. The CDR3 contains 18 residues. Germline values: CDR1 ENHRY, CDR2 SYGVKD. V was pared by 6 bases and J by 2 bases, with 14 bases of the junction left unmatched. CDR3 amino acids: CAIRSGTGGFDTPYEQYF. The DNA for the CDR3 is TGTGCCATCAGGTCCGGGACAGGGGGCTTTGACACCCCCTACGAGCAGTACTTC.

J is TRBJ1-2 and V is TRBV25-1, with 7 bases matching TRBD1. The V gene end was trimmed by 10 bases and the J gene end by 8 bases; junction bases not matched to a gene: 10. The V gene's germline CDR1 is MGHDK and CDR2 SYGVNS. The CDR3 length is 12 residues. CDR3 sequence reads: CATMTGHGGYTF. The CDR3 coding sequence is TGTGCCACCATGACAGGGCACGGAGGCTACACCTTC.

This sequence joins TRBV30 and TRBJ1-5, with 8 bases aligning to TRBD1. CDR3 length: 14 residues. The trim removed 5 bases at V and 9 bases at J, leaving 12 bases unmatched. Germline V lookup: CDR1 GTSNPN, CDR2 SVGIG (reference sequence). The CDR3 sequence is CAWSRTDRDGPQHF. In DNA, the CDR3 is TGTGCCTGGTCTAGAACGGACAGGGACGGGCCCCAGCATTTT.

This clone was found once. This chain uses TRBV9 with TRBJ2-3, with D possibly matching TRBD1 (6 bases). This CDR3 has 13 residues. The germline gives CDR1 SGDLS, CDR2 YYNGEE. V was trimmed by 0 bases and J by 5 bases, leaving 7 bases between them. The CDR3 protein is CASSVGGGDTQYF. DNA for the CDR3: TGTGCCAGCAGCGTAGGAGGGGGAGATACGCAGTATTTT.

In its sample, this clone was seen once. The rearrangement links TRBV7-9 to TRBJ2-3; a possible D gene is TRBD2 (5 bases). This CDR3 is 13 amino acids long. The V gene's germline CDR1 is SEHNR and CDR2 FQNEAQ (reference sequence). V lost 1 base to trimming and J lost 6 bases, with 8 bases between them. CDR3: CASSLGGRDTQYF. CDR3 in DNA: TGTGCCAGCAGCTTAGGAGGGCGCGATACGCAGTATTTT.

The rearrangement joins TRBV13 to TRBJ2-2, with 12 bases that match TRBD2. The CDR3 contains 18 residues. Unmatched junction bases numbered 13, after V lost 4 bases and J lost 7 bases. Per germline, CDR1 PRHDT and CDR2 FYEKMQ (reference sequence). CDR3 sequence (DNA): TGTGCCAGCAGCTCCATAGGACTAGCGGGGAGCGGAGGCGGGGAGCTGTTTTTT. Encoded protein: CASSSIGLAGSGGGELFF.

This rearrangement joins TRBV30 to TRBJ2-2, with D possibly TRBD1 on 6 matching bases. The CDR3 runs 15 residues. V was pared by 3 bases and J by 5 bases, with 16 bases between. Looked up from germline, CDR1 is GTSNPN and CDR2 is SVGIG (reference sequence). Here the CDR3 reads CAWRGQSGPTGELFF. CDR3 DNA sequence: TGTGCCTGGAGAGGACAGTCGGGTCCGACCGGGGAGCTGTTTTTT.

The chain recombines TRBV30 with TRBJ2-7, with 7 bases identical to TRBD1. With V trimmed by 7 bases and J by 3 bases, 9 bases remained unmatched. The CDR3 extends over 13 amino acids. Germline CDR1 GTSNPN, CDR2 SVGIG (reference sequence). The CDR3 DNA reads TGTGCCTTACAGTTACCAGGGGGCTACGAGCAGTACTTC. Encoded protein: CALQLPGGYEQYF.

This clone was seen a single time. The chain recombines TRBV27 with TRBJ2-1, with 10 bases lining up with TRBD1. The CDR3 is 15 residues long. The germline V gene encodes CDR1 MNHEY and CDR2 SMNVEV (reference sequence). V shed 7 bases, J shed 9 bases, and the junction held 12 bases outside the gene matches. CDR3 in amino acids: CASTPLRTGGFEQFF. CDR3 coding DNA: TGTGCCAGCACCCCTCTTCGGACAGGGGGTTTTGAGCAGTTCTTC.

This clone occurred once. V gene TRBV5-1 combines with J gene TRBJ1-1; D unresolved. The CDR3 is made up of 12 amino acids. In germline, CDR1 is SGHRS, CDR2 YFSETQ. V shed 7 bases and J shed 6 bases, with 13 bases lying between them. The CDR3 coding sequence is TGCGCCAGCGGACGGGAGGAGGCTGAAGCTTTCTTT. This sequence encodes CASGREEAEAFF.

The CDR3 here is CASSQDRRATAIWNTEAFF. CDR3 nucleotides: TGCGCCAGCAGCCAAGATAGGAGGGCTACTGCTATCTGGAACACTGAAGCTTTCTTT. J is TRBJ1-1 and V is TRBV4-1; D is uncertain. Per germline, CDR1 MGHRA and CDR2 YSYEKL. This CDR3 contains 19 residues. Between the trimmed V and J ends, which lost 0 bases and 1 base, there was a span of 21 bases.

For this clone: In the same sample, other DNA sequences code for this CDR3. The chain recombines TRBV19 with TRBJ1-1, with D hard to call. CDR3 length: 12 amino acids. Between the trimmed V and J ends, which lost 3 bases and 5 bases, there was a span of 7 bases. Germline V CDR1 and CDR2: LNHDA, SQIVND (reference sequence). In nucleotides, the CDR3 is TGTGCCAGTAGTATGCCCGGGACTGAAGCTTTCTTT. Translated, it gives CASSMPGTEAFF.

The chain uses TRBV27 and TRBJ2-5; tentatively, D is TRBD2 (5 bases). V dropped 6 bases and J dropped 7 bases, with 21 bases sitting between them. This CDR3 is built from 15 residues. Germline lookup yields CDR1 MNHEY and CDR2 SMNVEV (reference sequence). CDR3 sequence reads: CASSREPTRWGTQYF. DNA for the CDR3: TGTGCCAGCAGCCGGGAACCTACGCGTTGGGGGACCCAGTACTTC.

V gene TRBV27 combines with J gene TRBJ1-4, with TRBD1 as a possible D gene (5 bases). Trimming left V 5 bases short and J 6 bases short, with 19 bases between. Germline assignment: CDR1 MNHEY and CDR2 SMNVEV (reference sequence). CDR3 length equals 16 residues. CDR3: CASSHRSYRMHEKLFF. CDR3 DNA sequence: TGTGCCAGCAGTCACCGGAGCTACAGGATGCATGAAAAACTGTTTTTT. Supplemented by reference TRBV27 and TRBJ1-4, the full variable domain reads EAQVTQNPRYLITVTGKKLTVTCSQNMNHEYMSWYRQDPGLGLRQIYYSMNVEVTDKGDVPEGYKVSRKEKRNFPLILESPSPNQTSLYFCASSHRSYRMHEKLFFGSGTQLSVL.

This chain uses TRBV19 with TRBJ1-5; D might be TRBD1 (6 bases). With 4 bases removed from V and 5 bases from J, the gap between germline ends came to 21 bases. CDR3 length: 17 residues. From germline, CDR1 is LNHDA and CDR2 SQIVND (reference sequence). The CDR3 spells CASSTPRGTPGDQPQHF. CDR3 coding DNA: TGTGCCAGTAGTACCCCAAGGGGGACACCTGGGGATCAGCCCCAGCATTTT.